These 18 T cell receptor beta chains share one sample of origin, sequenced in a study of control samples from healthy donors and cancer patients. Generated by immunoSEQ multiplex PCR, the TCRdb table keeps only in-frame clones and is missing some. The table has tens of thousands of clones, around 91% seen once; the top ten hold 15% to 19%. Sequencing was carried out using blood. The receptors were gathered from a man in his thirties or forties in good health.

This chain uses TRBV12-3 or TRBV12-4 with TRBJ1-2; D is undetermined. V was cut by 3 bases and J by 4 bases, with 9 bases left in between. The CDR3 is 13 residues long. The CDR3 sequence is CASSFAAAYGYTF. As DNA, the CDR3 is TGTGCCAGCAGTTTTGCGGCAGCCTATGGCTACACCTTC.

The chain recombines TRBV4-2 with TRBJ2-1, with 9 bases lining up with TRBD2. From germline, CDR1 is LGHNA and CDR2 YNFKEQ. V gave up 0 bases and J gave up 2 bases; unmatched junction bases: 5. The CDR3 loop spans 17 amino acids. In DNA, the CDR3 is TGTGCCAGCAGCCAAGATTGGGCGGGAGGGCCCTACAATGAGCAGTTCTTC. Translation gives CASSQDWAGGPYNEQFF.

J is TRBJ1-1 and V is TRBV2, with D possibly being TRBD1 (5 bases). Looked up from germline, CDR1 is SNHLY and CDR2 is FYNNEI. Trimming cost V 6 bases and J 0 bases, with 11 bases left between them. This CDR3 is built from 14 residues. CDR3 in DNA: TGTGCCAGCAGAGCAGGGAAACTGAACACTGAAGCTTTCTTT. Translating gives CASRAGKLNTEAFF. The whole variable domain, filled in from reference TRBV2 and TRBJ1-1, reads EPEVTQTPSHQVTQMGQEVILRCVPISNHLYFYWYRQILGQKVEFLVSFYNNEISEKSEIFDDQFSVERPDGSNFTLKIRSTKLEDSAMYFCASRAGKLNTEAFFGQGTRLTVV.

The J gene is TRBJ2-5, the V gene TRBV2, with D possibly TRBD1 on 6 matching bases. This CDR3 spans 14 amino acids. V was pared by 8 bases and J by 5 bases, with 18 bases between. In germline, CDR1 is SNHLY, CDR2 FYNNEI. CDR3 sequence reads: CASGPGPRGETQYF. As DNA, the CDR3 is TGTGCCAGCGGCCCGGGTCCGAGGGGGGAGACCCAGTACTTC.

Details on this clone: The junction departs from germline at one end; a sequencing error may be responsible. Other DNA sequences in this specimen translate into the identical CDR3. The V gene is TRBV5-1, the J gene TRBJ1-2; 8 bases map to TRBD1. The CDR3 totals 14 residues. The V gene's germline CDR1 is SGHRS and CDR2 YFSETQ. CDR3 region: CASSDGQGRYGYTF. CDR3 in DNA: TGCGCCAGCAGCGACGGACAGGGCCGGTATGGCTATACCTTC.

This chain joins TRBV6-4 and TRBJ1-5; 7 bases align to TRBD1. Trimming removed 0 bases from V and 6 bases from J; junction bases left unmatched: 2. Per the germline V gene, CDR1 is MRHNA and CDR2 is SNTAGT. The CDR3 consists of 14 residues. In DNA form, the CDR3 reads TGTGCCAGCAGTGACTCGCGACAGGGTCAGCCCCAGCATTTT. It codes for CASSDSRQGQPQHF.

V gene TRBV24-1 combines with J gene TRBJ1-1; D may be TRBD1 (5 bases). This CDR3 is built from 16 residues. CDR1 is KGHDR and CDR2 is SFDVKD in the germline V gene. V was clipped by 0 bases and J by 4 bases, with 14 bases between them. CDR3 DNA sequence: TGTGCCACCAGTGATTTGCCCAGAGCAGGGATCACTGAAGCTTTCTTT. Amino acid sequence: CATSDLPRAGITEAFF.

This clone was detected once. This chain joins TRBV28 and TRBJ1-6, with D hard to call. The V and J ends lost 1 base and 7 bases respectively, with 17 bases between them. CDR1 MDHEN and CDR2 SYDVKM come from the germline V gene. The CDR3 has 17 amino acids. Here the CDR3 reads CASSLSPREGGNSPLHF. The CDR3 region has the DNA TGTGCCAGCAGTTTATCGCCGCGGGAGGGTGGAAATTCACCCCTCCACTTT.

This chain uses TRBV5-5 with TRBJ1-1; D remains ambiguous. Germline V CDR1 and CDR2: SGHKS, YYEKEE (reference sequence). Trimming removed 0 bases at V and 0 bases at J, with 6 bases between. The CDR3 length is 14 residues. In DNA form, the CDR3 reads TGTGCCAGCAGCTTGGCACAGATGAACACTGAAGCTTTCTTT. The encoded protein is CASSLAQMNTEAFF.

On this clone itself: At one end the junction does not follow the germline gene, possibly because of a read error. The rearrangement links TRBV10-2 to TRBJ2-7; D might be TRBD2 (6 bases). This CDR3 is 12 amino acids long. Germline V lookup: CDR1 WSHSY, CDR2 SAAADI. CDR3 loop: CASQAGFSEQHF. Written as DNA, the CDR3 is TGCGCCAGCCAGGCGGGATTTAGCGAGCAGCACTTC.

In its sample, this clone is medium-sized. The chain links TRBV6-5 to TRBJ2-7, with D perhaps TRBD2 (6 bases). The germline gives CDR1 MNHEY, CDR2 SVGAGI. Trimming removed 6 bases from V and 4 bases from J, with 16 bases in between. The CDR3 length is 14 residues. DNA for the CDR3: TGTGCCAGCAGCGATGGGGGACTCGGGTACGAGCAGTACTTC. Translation gives CASSDGGLGYEQYF.

This rearrangement joins TRBV13 to TRBJ2-7, with 13 bases that match TRBD2. Germline trimming cut 5 bases from V and 6 bases from J; bases unmatched to any gene: 10. The CDR3 has 16 amino acids. Germline V gene data show CDR1 as PRHDT and CDR2 as FYEKMQ (reference sequence). In nucleotides, the CDR3 is TGTGCCAGCAGCACGCCCACTAGCGGGGGGGCTCCCGAGCAGTACTTC. Translation: CASSTPTSGGAPEQYF. The full variable domain, with the rest looked up from reference TRBV13 and TRBJ2-7, is AAGVIQSPRHLIKEKRETATLKCYPIPRHDTVYWYQQGPGQDPQFLISFYEKMQSDKGSIPDRFSAQQFSDYHSELNMSSLELGDSALYFCASSTPTSGGAPEQYFGPGTRLTVT.

The CDR3 reads CASSVGRTRFPYNEQFF. CDR3 in DNA: TGTGCCAGCAGCGTAGGGAGAACTAGGTTCCCCTACAATGAGCAGTTCTTC. The gene calls are TRBV9 and TRBJ2-1; the D gene is possibly TRBD2 (5 bases). CDR1 is SGDLS and CDR2 is YYNGEE in the germline V gene. V was pared by 0 bases and J by 2 bases, with 15 bases between. The CDR3 extends over 17 amino acids. The full variable domain, its missing parts supplied by reference TRBV9 and TRBJ2-1, is DSGVTQTPKHLITATGQRVTLRCSPRSGDLSVYWYQQSLDQGLQFLIQYYNGEERAKGNILERFSAQQFPDLHSELNLSSLELGDSALYFCASSVGRTRFPYNEQFFGPGTRLTVL.

The rearrangement uses TRBV19 and TRBJ1-2; possibly TRBD1 for D (6 bases). V was shortened by 8 bases and J by 8 bases, with 15 bases between the two germline ends. Germline V gene sequence: CDR1 LNHDA, CDR2 SQIVND (reference sequence). The CDR3 sequence is 12 residues long. The DNA of the CDR3 is TGTGCCAGTGGATCCACAGGGTACGGCTACACCTTC. As protein: CASGSTGYGYTF.

The genes are TRBV6-5 and TRBJ1-2; 7 nucleotides match TRBD1. Germline CDR1 and CDR2: MNHEY and SVGAGI. The length of the CDR3 is 16 residues. The J segment lost 5 bases and the V segment lost 0 bases, leaving 9 bases of the junction unmatched. The CDR3 DNA is TGTGCCAGCAGTTACTCGCGGCAGGGGGGGAAGTATGGCTACACCTTC. Protein: CASSYSRQGGKYGYTF.

The rearrangement links TRBV28 to TRBJ1-2; no clear D gene. The CDR3 is 13 residues long. From germline, CDR1 is MDHEN and CDR2 SYDVKM. V lost 6 bases to trimming and J lost 2 bases, with 10 bases between them. This CDR3 reads CASSRGANYGYTF. CDR3 DNA sequence: TGTGCCAGCAGCCGGGGAGCAAACTATGGCTACACCTTC.

V is TRBV9 and J is TRBJ1-4, with TRBD1 as a possible D gene (6 bases). The length of the CDR3 is 17 residues. Germline CDR1 SGDLS, CDR2 YYNGEE. Deletions cut 0 bases from V and 0 bases from J, with 12 bases between. CDR3: CASSVAPGVATNEKLFF. CDR3 nucleotide sequence: TGTGCCAGCAGCGTAGCGCCAGGGGTGGCAACTAATGAAAAACTGTTTTTT.

The chain employs TRBV29-1 and TRBJ2-3, with TRBD2 matching 7 bases. V lost 0 bases to trimming and J lost 6 bases; unmatched junction nucleotides: 12. Germline CDR1 SQVTM, CDR2 ANQGSEA. The CDR3 is made up of 16 amino acids. CDR3 DNA: TGCAGCGTTGAAGAGGAAAGGGGAGGGGCAGGGGATACGCAGTATTTT. It codes for CSVEEERGGAGDTQYF.